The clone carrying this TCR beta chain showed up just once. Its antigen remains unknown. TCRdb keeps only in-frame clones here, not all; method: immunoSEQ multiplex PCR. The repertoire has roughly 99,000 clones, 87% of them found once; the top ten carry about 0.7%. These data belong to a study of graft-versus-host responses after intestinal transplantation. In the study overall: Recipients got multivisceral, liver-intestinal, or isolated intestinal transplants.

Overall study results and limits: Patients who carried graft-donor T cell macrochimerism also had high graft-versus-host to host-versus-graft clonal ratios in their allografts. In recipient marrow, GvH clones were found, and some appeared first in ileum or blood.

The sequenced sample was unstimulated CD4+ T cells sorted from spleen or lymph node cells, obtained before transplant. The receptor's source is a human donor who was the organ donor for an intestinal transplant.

CDR3 coding DNA: TGTGCCAGCAGCGTTAGAGCATTTTCACCCCTCCACTTT. Its translation: CASSVRAFSPLHF. The gene calls are TRBV5-4 and TRBJ1-6; unclear D gene. Per the germline V gene, CDR1 is SGHNT and CDR2 is YYREEE (reference sequence). Trimming took 4 bases from V and 9 from J, leaving 11 bases between them. This CDR3 comprises 13 residues.